The present entry profiles one TCR beta chain with its context. This specimen belongs to a study of shared clonotypes between healthy human individuals. The CDR3 length is 16 residues. V was trimmed by 0 bases and J by 0 bases, leaving 10 bases between them. Germline values: CDR1 LGHNA, CDR2 YSLEER. Samples underwent the assay at deep level. The authors ran unsorted PBMC replicate PCRs on around 320 ng DNA, approximately 30,000 T cell genomes. Under the authors' procedure: Filtering differed, since immunoSEQ gave only junction sequences and no quality scores. Produced via immunoSEQ multiplex PCR; TCRdb's table is partial and in-frame only. V, J and clone size are taken as reported in that table, and D and trimming were inferred from the DNA itself. The sample has some 510,000 clones, approximately 79% seen once. Genomic DNA, for the unsorted samples, came from tens of millions of PBMCs.

The chain is built from TRBV4-3 and TRBJ2-3; D is ambiguous. Sequenced: PBMCs. The sequence was obtained from a woman aged 40 to 55 in good health. Some clones in this sample may be carry-over from other donors' samples. CDR3 DNA sequence: TGCGCCAGCAGCCAAGATGTTAGAGGCAGCACAGATACGCAGTATTTT. This codes for CASSQDVRGSTDTQYF.